There are a few counts of the clone carrying this TCR beta chain. There are 15 residues in the CDR3. V lost 6 bases, J lost 8 bases, and 11 bases stayed unmatched. Germline CDR1 SGHVS, CDR2 FQNEAQ. These data are taken from a study of shared T cell receptors in the human thymus. The protocol was immunoSEQ multiplex PCR, while the TCRdb copy is restricted to in-frame clones and leaves out a portion. The table shows some 640,000 clones, with 87% occurring only once. These data were also reused for a study on human thymus T cells.

Sequencing input: thymocytes. V and J are TRBV7-8 and TRBJ1-4; 8 nucleotides line up with TRBD1. The clonotype comes from a boy in the first two years of life with a congenital heart defect. The CDR3 nucleotides are TGTGCCAGCAGTTACGCAGGGGGCGTACGCGAAAAACTGTTTTTT. Encoded protein: CASSYAGGVREKLFF.